The next 17 T cell receptor beta chains were all read from a single sample in a study of somatic mutations in cytotoxic T cells in rheumatoid arthritis. Libraries were prepared by immunoSEQ multiplex PCR; TCRdb keeps only in-frame clonotypes and omits some of them. The sample gives roughly 20,000 clones, approximately 80% of which show up once; about an eighth is in the top ten. The sample taken for sequencing was CD8+ T cells sorted from blood. The receptors originated from an adult with rheumatoid arthritis.

This clone has only a few counts. The chain combines TRBV7-9 with TRBJ2-2; no clear D gene. Trimming left V 6 bases short and J 8 bases short, with 16 bases between. Per the germline V gene, CDR1 is SEHNR and CDR2 is FQNEAQ (reference sequence). This CDR3 is 14 amino acids long. This CDR3 reads CASRPRLQPGELFF. The CDR3 DNA is TGTGCCAGCAGACCAAGACTCCAGCCAGGGGAGCTGTTTTTT. The full variable domain, completed using reference TRBV7-9 and TRBJ2-2, is DTGVSQNPRHKITKRGQNVTFRCDPISEHNRLYWYRQTLGQGPEFLTYFQNEAQLEKSRLLSDRFSAERPKGSFSTLEIQRTEQGDSAMYLCASRPRLQPGELFFGEGSRLTVL.

CDR3 nucleotides: TGTGCCAGCAGCGTGGCTAGCAATCAGCCCCAGCATTTT. It codes for CASSVASNQPQHF. V is TRBV9 and J is TRBJ1-5; D not resolved. This CDR3 comprises 13 residues. Germline V gene data show CDR1 as SGDLS and CDR2 as YYNGEE. Trimming pared 2 bases from V and 0 bases from J, leaving 3 bases between.

The V and J genes are TRBV6-5 and TRBJ1-2; weak D call: TRBD1 (6 bases). The CDR3 is made up of 15 amino acids. Germline V lookup: CDR1 MNHEY, CDR2 SVGAGI. Trimming cost V 8 bases and J 5 bases, with 21 bases left between them. This chain's CDR3 is CASWGGVGALYGYTF. The CDR3 nucleotides are TGTGCCAGCTGGGGGGGTGTGGGGGCCCTTTATGGCTACACCTTC.

This chain connects TRBV7-8 to TRBJ1-1, with D possibly matching TRBD1 (5 bases). Trimming took 6 bases from V and 7 from J, leaving 15 bases between them. Germline-derived CDR1 and CDR2 are SGHVS and FQNEAQ. The CDR3 has 13 residues. CDR3 region: CASRAPGGLEAFF. The CDR3 nucleotides read TGTGCCAGCAGAGCCCCGGGGGGTCTTGAAGCTTTCTTT.

Note on this clone: No conserved phenylalanine or tryptophan is present at the end of the CDR3, so a read error is the likely explanation. No DNA is shown, since the ends of the CDR3 on it are uncertain; the CDR3 is the one TCRdb lists. The chain couples TRBV5-6 to TRBJ1-2; the D call TRBD1 from the table was never checked on the DNA. Germline CDR1 SGHDT, CDR2 YYEEEE. The CDR3 contains 11 residues when both ends are counted. The CDR3 is CASSLVLGAGA.

The chain combines TRBV2 with TRBJ2-1, with D unresolved. The CDR3 is 13 residues long. Germline CDR1 and CDR2: SNHLY and FYNNEI. Trimming took off 7 bases at V and 8 bases at J, with 15 bases between the two ends. In nucleotides, the CDR3 is TGTGCCAGCACGTCCCCTTGGGATGATGAGCAGTTCTTC. Its protein is CASTSPWDDEQFF.

CDR3: CASSVGTGGQPQHF. The CDR3 nucleotides read TGTGCCAGTTCGGTCGGGACAGGGGGACAGCCCCAGCATTTT. This chain uses TRBV19 with TRBJ1-5; 11 bases are shared with TRBD1. Germline V gene sequence: CDR1 LNHDA, CDR2 SQIVND (reference sequence). CDR3 size: 14 residues. With 8 bases clipped from V and 7 bases from J, the junction kept 7 bases outside the gene matches.

This clone has only a few counts. The chain couples TRBV5-5 to TRBJ2-7; TRBD1 matches 7 bases. After removal of 0 bases from V and 3 bases from J, the junction contained 9 bases not matched to a gene. The CDR3 extends over 16 amino acids. Germline V lookup: CDR1 SGHKS, CDR2 YYEKEE (reference sequence). CDR3 DNA sequence: TGTGCCAGCAGCTTGGAATTGAGAGGGACAGACTACGAGCAGTACGTC. Translated: CASSLELRGTDYEQYV.

This clone was picked up one time. The chain couples TRBV27 to TRBJ2-1; tentative D call: TRBD2 (5 bases). Trimming took 6 bases from V and 6 from J, leaving 12 bases between them. The CDR3 has 13 amino acids. Germline loops: CDR1 MNHEY, CDR2 SMNVEV (reference sequence). As DNA, the CDR3 is TGTGCCAGCAGCTGGGGTCGGGGCAATGAGCAGTTCTTC. It is translated as CASSWGRGNEQFF.

This chain links TRBV30 with TRBJ1-1, with D hard to call. Germline V lookup: CDR1 GTSNPN, CDR2 SVGIG (reference sequence). The CDR3 extends over 16 amino acids. With 2 bases removed from V and 2 bases from J, the gap between germline ends came to 18 bases. CDR3: CAWSSPSRAPNTEAFF. The CDR3 DNA is TGTGCCTGGAGTTCTCCGAGCCGGGCCCCTAACACTGAAGCTTTCTTT. Supplemented by reference TRBV30 and TRBJ1-1, the full variable domain reads SQTIHQWPATLVQPVGSPLSLECTVEGTSNPNLYWYRQAAGRGLQLLFYSVGIGQISSEVPQNLSASRPQDRQFILSSKKLLLSDSGFYLCAWSSPSRAPNTEAFFGQGTRLTVV.

The J gene is TRBJ1-4, the V gene TRBV28; D possibly corresponds to TRBD1 (5 bases). The CDR3 runs to 14 residues. The V end lost 2 bases, the J end lost 5 bases, and 9 bases lay between the germline ends. Germline loops: CDR1 MDHEN, CDR2 SYDVKM. As DNA, the CDR3 is TGTGCCAGCAGTTTAGCACAGGAGAATGAAAAACTGTTTTTT. Translation gives CASSLAQENEKLFF.

This clone was picked up one time. CDR3 nucleotides: TGTGCCAGCAGCAACCAAGGGGGCGTAGTAAACTATGGCTACACCTTC. Amino acid sequence: CASSNQGGVVNYGYTF. This chain links TRBV21-1 with TRBJ1-2; the D call in the table, TRBD1, was not verified against the DNA. TRBV21-1 has pseudogene status. The CDR3 sequence is 16 residues long.

The chain uses TRBV7-3 and TRBJ2-1, with no clear D. This CDR3 comprises 16 residues. V was trimmed by 2 bases and J by 0 bases, leaving 11 bases between them. Per germline, CDR1 SGHTA and CDR2 FQGTGA. In DNA form, the CDR3 reads TGTGCCAGCAGCTTACCGGGTTCCAGCTCCTACAATGAGCAGTTCTTC. Its protein is CASSLPGSSSYNEQFF.

This clone occurred a few times. The chain has TRBV5-6 and TRBJ1-1; D is unresolved. The V gene's germline CDR1 is SGHDT and CDR2 YYEEEE. CDR3 length: 12 residues. V was shortened by 2 bases and J by 1 base, with 3 bases between the two germline ends. The CDR3 loop reads CASSFGNTEAFF. Written as DNA, the CDR3 is TGTGCCAGCAGCTTCGGGAACACTGAAGCTTTCTTT.

By share of the sample, this clone is medium-sized. V gene TRBV5-5 combines with J gene TRBJ2-4; either TRBD1 or TRBD2 may fit D (5 bases each). V lost 4 bases and J lost 15, with 20 bases in between. The CDR3 covers 13 residues. CDR1 SGHKS and CDR2 YYEKEE come from the germline V gene (reference sequence). CDR3 sequence (DNA): TGTGCCAGCAGCCCGAGGGTTGGGACGGATGGGTACTTC. As protein: CASSPRVGTDGYF.

The chain joins TRBV5-4 to TRBJ1-4, with 10 bases fitting TRBD1. Germline V lookup: CDR1 SGHNT, CDR2 YYREEE (reference sequence). The trim removed 0 bases at V and 2 bases at J, leaving 1 base unmatched. The CDR3 contains 16 residues. CDR3 in amino acids: CASSLGQGATNEKLFF. CDR3 nucleotides: TGTGCCAGCAGCTTGGGACAGGGGGCCACTAATGAAAAACTGTTTTTT.

The chain joins TRBV6-4 to TRBJ1-1; perhaps TRBD1 as D (5 bases). The ends were cut back, 6 bases at V and 14 bases at J, with 31 bases in the middle. Germline loops: CDR1 MRHNA, CDR2 SNTAGT. The CDR3 runs 16 residues. This CDR3 is CASSRAIRPLDCGGFF. The CDR3 region has the DNA TGTGCCAGCAGCCGGGCCATAAGGCCGCTGGACTGCGGGGGGTTCTTT.